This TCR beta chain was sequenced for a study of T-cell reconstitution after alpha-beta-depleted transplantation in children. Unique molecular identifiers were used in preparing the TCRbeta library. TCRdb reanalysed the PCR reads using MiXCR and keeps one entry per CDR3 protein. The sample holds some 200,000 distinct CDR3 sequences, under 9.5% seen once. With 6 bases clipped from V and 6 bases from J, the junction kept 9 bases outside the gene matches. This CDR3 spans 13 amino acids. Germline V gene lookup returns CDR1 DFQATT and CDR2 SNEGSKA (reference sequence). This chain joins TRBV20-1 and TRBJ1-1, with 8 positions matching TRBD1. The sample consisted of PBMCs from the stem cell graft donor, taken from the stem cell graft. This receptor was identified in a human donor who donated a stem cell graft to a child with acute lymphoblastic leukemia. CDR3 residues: CSALGVGQAEAFF. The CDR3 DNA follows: TGCAGTGCCTTAGGTGTGGGACAGGCTGAAGCTTTCTTT.